This TCR beta chain appears in the sequencing data of a study of blood T cell repertoires in COVID-19. Study details: Donors in the United States, Italy and Spain gave samples during acute or convalescent COVID-19. PBMCs, B-cell-depleted T cells, or T cells provided the cDNA or gDNA that made up the material.

Original processing methods: Researchers report that nucleated cell counts were estimated from reference gene primer amplification. Libraries were prepared by immunoSEQ multiplex PCR; TCRdb keeps only in-frame clonotypes and omits some of them. D and trimming come from the DNA, and the V and J calls and clone size come from that table. The profile covers about 210,000 clones, with approximately 84% appearing a single time and approximately 8% taken by the ten largest. With 9 bases removed from V and 0 bases from J, the gap between germline ends came to 13 bases. Looked up from germline, CDR1 is SGHRS and CDR2 is YFSETQ. This CDR3 is built from 14 residues.

Material: peripheral blood. The clonotype originates from a woman aged 50 to 60 with active or convalescent COVID-19. The chain links TRBV5-1 to TRBJ1-3; no reliable D call. The CDR3: CATRESLSGNTIYF. The CDR3 DNA reads TGCGCCACCCGGGAGTCTCTCTCTGGAAACACCATATATTTT.